In this sample, the clone carrying this TCR beta chain turned up a few times. Its matching antigen is unknown. Amplification used 60 Vbeta primers and 13 Jbeta primers. Sequencing used immunoSEQ multiplex PCR; TCRdb keeps in-frame clones, though not all of them. This table holds around 150,000 clones, over 70% found once. The source of the sample is a study of cytomegalovirus exposure and HLA in healthy donors. Points from the study as a whole: A few V segments could not be told apart, such as TRBV6-2 and TRBV6-3, and were left out.

V was trimmed by 5 bases and J by 4 bases, leaving 20 bases between them. The CDR3 runs to 16 residues. In germline, CDR1 is SGHTA, CDR2 FQGTGA. The material sequenced was PBMCs. The TCR comes from a man aged 35-49 years in good health and CMV-seronegative. The chain has TRBV7-3 and TRBJ1-1; TRBD1 might be the D (5 bases). CDR3 bases: TGTGCCAGCAGCCTTACAGGCCCCACTGTGAGCACTGAAGCTTTCTTT. Amino acid sequence: CASSLTGPTVSTEAFF.